This TCR beta chain stems from a study of T-cell memory formation after mild COVID-19. In the study overall: Clusters were largely donor specific. Study-level results: Researchers found some responding clones in pre-infection memory, a sign that cross-reactive memory joined.

Using constant-segment primers, 5'RACE produced TCR alpha and TCR beta cDNA libraries carrying sample barcodes and UMIs. Via MiXCR, TCRdb re-called the 5' RACE reads, giving one row per CDR3 protein. The sample comprises some 410,000 distinct CDR3 sequences, 23% of which are singletons, and roughly 13% rests with the top ten. Germline CDR1 is SGHRS and CDR2 is YFSETQ. V shed 6 bases and J shed 6 bases, with 16 bases lying between them. The CDR3 has 14 amino acids. In its sample, this clonotype was seen a few times. Its cognate antigen is unknown. The chain has TRBV5-1 and TRBJ2-1; D is perhaps TRBD2 (6 bases). Sequenced: PBMCs or a T cell subset sorted from them (not recorded which). The receptor's source is an adult woman who had mild COVID-19 (a few samples of this study predate the infection). Cell type and time point are not known. The CDR3 coding sequence is TGCGCCAGCACCTTCGGGAGTCAGCCCAATGAGCAGTTCTTC. Translating it yields CASTFGSQPNEQFF.